Reported below is one T cell receptor (beta chain). Antigen: not known. The V gene's germline CDR1 is SEHNR and CDR2 FQNEAQ (reference sequence). Unmatched junction bases numbered 8, after V lost 1 base and J lost 0 bases. The CDR3 is made up of 19 amino acids. Researchers grouped second doses given at about 4 or about 12 weeks into one pool. The entry originates in a study of T cell responses to AZD1222 COVID-19 vaccine. Findings and caveats of the study: Only a handful of AZD1222 recipients tested seropositive at baseline. Donors were chiefly white British, with a greater number of females, and clonal diversity was perhaps underestimated.

Sequenced by immunoSEQ multiplex PCR; TCRdb stores in-frame clones only, minus some. The sample lists 150,000 to 200,000 clones, about 89% occurring once. The V call is TRBV7-9, the J call TRBJ2-1, with 11 bases fitting TRBD2. Material: peripheral blood, obtained 28 days after the second AZD1222 dose. This TCR was recovered from an adult who received the AZD1222 COVID-19 vaccine. CDR3 nucleotides: TGTGCCAGCAGCTTAGTGGTAGCGGGAGGGCCGAACTCCTACAATGAGCAGTTCTTC. Its translation is CASSLVVAGGPNSYNEQFF.